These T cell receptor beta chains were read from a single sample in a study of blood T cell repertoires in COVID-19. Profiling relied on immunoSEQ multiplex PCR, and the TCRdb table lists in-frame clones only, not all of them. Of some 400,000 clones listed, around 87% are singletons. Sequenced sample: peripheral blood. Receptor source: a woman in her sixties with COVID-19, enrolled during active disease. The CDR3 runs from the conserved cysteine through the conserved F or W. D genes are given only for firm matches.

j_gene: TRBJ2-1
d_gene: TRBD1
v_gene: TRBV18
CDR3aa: CASSPGGPPYNEQFF
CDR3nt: TGTGCCAGCTCCCCAGGGGGCCCACCGTACAATGAGCAGTTCTTC

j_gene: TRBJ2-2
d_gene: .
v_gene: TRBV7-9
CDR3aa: CASSFPGVPNTGELFF
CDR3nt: TGTGCCAGCAGCTTTCCAGGGGTTCCGAACACCGGGGAGCTGTTTTTT

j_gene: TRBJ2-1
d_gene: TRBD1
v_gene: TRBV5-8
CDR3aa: CASRDRVFYNEQFF
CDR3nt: TGTGCCAGCAGGGACAGGGTTTTCTACAATGAGCAGTTCTTC

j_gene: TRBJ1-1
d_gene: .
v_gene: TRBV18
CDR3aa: CASSPPQGLGNTEAFF
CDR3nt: TGTGCCAGCTCACCACCACAGGGTCTGGGGAACACTGAAGCTTTCTTT

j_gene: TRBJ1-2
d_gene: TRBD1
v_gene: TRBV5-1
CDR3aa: CASSLATGGEDGYTF
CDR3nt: TGCGCCAGCAGCTTGGCTACAGGGGGCGAGGATGGCTACACCTTC

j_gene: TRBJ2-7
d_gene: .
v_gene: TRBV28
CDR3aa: CASSAVGYEQYF
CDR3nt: TGTGCCAGCTCAGCGGTGGGGTACGAGCAGTACTTC

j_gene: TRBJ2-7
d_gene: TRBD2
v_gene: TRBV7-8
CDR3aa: CASSLVSGGPDEQYF
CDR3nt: TGTGCCAGCAGCTTAGTCTCGGGGGGGCCGGACGAGCAGTACTTC

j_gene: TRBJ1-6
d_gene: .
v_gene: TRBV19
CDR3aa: CASSSNQRVGLSPLHF
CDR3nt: TGTGCCAGTAGTTCCAATCAGAGGGTCGGTCTGTCACCCCTCCACTTT

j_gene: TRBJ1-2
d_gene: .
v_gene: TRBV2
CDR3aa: CASSEPDTLNYGYTF
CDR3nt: TGTGCCAGCAGTGAACCCGACACCCTTAACTATGGCTACACCTTC

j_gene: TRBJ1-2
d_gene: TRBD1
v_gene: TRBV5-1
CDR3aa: CASSKDREDYGYTF
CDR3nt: TGCGCCAGCAGCAAGGACAGGGAGGACTATGGCTACACCTTC

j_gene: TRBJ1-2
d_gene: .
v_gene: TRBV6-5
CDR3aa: CASSYDRNTAYGYTF
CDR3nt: TGTGCCAGCAGTTACGATCGTAACACCGCCTATGGCTACACCTTC

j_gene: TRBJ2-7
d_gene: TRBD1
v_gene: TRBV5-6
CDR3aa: CASSWGQKDEQYF
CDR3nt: TGTGCCAGCAGCTGGGGACAGAAGGACGAGCAGTACTTC

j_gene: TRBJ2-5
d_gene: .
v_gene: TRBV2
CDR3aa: CASSRALDKTQYF
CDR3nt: TGTGCCAGCAGTAGAGCGCTGGACAAGACCCAGTACTTC

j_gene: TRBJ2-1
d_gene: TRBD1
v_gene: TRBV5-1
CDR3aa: CASSRRPGQGAGEQFF
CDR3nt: TGCGCCAGCAGCAGACGCCCCGGACAGGGGGCGGGTGAGCAGTTCTTC

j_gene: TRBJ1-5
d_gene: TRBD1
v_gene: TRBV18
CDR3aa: CASSPFGTGVSNQPQHF
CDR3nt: TGTGCCAGCTCACCTTTCGGGACAGGGGTTAGCAATCAGCCCCAGCATTTT

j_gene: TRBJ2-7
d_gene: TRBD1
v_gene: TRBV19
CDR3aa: CASSIRDRASYEQYF
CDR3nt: TGTGCCAGTAGTATCCGGGACAGGGCCAGCTACGAGCAGTACTTC